Following are 11 T cell receptor beta chains from one sample sequenced in a study of blood T cell repertoires in COVID-19 (dated by TCRdb to about 2020). Library preparation used the immunoSEQ multiplex PCR assay. Here the immuneACCESS table is served through TCRdb, limited to in-frame sequences with V and J called. Missing clones are a known gap in these copies; in checked studies unresolved V genes cover under half, and the rest lacks a known reason. Across this sample there are some 14,000 clones, with 87% seen only once. Around 16% of the sample is in the top ten clones. Source material: peripheral blood. The receptor set was obtained from a human donor with active COVID-19. The donor label of this sample is uncertain.

The V gene is TRBV7-3, the J gene TRBJ2-7; 9 bases agree with TRBD1. V trimming: 4 bases; J trimming: 5 bases; junction bases outside the gene matches: 6. The CDR3 sequence is 14 residues long. CDR1 and CDR2 (germline): SGHTA, FQGTGA. DNA of the CDR3: TGTGCCAGCAGCTCTGGACAGGGGAAGGACGAGCAGTACTTC. This translates into CASSSGQGKDEQYF. Full variable domain (outside the CDR3, taken from reference TRBV7-3 and TRBJ2-7): GAGVSQTPSNKVTEKGKYVELRCDPISGHTALYWYRQSLGQGPEFLIYFQGTGAADDSGLPNDRFFAVRPEGSVSTLKIQRTERGDSAVYLCASSSGQGKDEQYFGPGTRLTVT.

A few counts support this clone. This chain uses TRBV29-1 with TRBJ2-7; D is possibly TRBD1 (6 bases). Germline V gene lookup returns CDR1 SQVTM and CDR2 ANQGSEA. Trimming pared 2 bases from V and 11 bases from J, leaving 13 bases between. This CDR3 has 11 residues. The CDR3 region has the DNA TGCAGCGTTGAACAGGGGCTACGTGAGTACTTC. It specifies CSVEQGLREYF.

This chain uses TRBV2 with TRBJ1-5; 7 bases map to TRBD1. Losses at the gene ends were 6 bases for V and 6 bases for J; bases not matched to a gene: 5. Germline V CDR1 and CDR2: SNHLY, FYNNEI. The CDR3 runs to 13 residues. DNA of the CDR3: TGTGCCAGCAGAATGGACAGGATTCAGCCCCAGCATTTT. It translates to CASRMDRIQPQHF.

This rearrangement joins TRBV5-1 to TRBJ1-2, with 9 nucleotides matching TRBD1. This CDR3 spans 13 amino acids. From germline, CDR1 is SGHRS and CDR2 YFSETQ. The V gene end was trimmed by 5 bases and the J gene end by 8 bases; junction bases not matched to a gene: 7. For the CDR3, the DNA is TGCGCCAGCAGGGCCGGGACAGGGAACGGCTACACCTTC. Its protein is CASRAGTGNGYTF. The variable domain in full, completed from reference TRBV5-1 and TRBJ1-2, reads KAGVTQTPRYLIKTRGQQVTLSCSPISGHRSVSWYQQTPGQGLQFLFEYFSETQRNKGNFPGRFSGRQFSNSRSEMNVSTLELGDSALYLCASRAGTGNGYTFGSGTRLTVV.

This chain links TRBV24-1 with TRBJ2-1, with D uncertain. This CDR3 region has 12 residues. V was shortened by 0 bases and J by 7 bases, with 3 bases between the two germline ends. CDR1 is KGHDR, CDR2 SFDVKD, per germline. The CDR3 protein is CATSDLPNEQFF. The CDR3 nucleotides read TGTGCCACCAGTGATTTGCCTAATGAGCAGTTCTTC.

This clone was observed a few times. This rearrangement joins TRBV28 to TRBJ2-1; TRBD1 is a possible D gene (6 bases). The CDR3 covers 11 residues. Trimming left V 6 bases short and J 8 bases short, with 8 bases between. The germline CDR1 and CDR2 sequences are MDHEN and SYDVKM. The CDR3 DNA reads as TGTGCCAGCAGCGAGGGGGATGAGCAGTTCTTC. Residues: CASSEGDEQFF.

The chain employs TRBV2 and TRBJ2-4; D is uncertain. The CDR3 extends over 14 amino acids. The V end was cut by 4 bases, the J end by 7 bases, with 14 bases between. CDR1 and CDR2 (germline): SNHLY, FYNNEI. DNA of the CDR3: TGTGCCAGCAGTGCCTCAGGCGCTGGGAACATTCAGTACTTC. Amino acid sequence: CASSASGAGNIQYF.

This chain joins TRBV2 and TRBJ1-2; D call uncertain. This CDR3 spans 13 amino acids. The V end was cut by 4 bases, the J end by 4 bases, with 10 bases between. The germline gives CDR1 SNHLY, CDR2 FYNNEI. The CDR3 region has the DNA TGTGCCAGCAGTGTGGGCAGCTTCTATGGCTACACCTTC. This translates into CASSVGSFYGYTF. The full variable domain, with the rest looked up from reference TRBV2 and TRBJ1-2, is EPEVTQTPSHQVTQMGQEVILRCVPISNHLYFYWYRQILGQKVEFLVSFYNNEISEKSEIFDDQFSVERPDGSNFTLKIRSTKLEDSAMYFCASSVGSFYGYTFGSGTRLTVV.

This chain links TRBV10-3 with TRBJ1-1; TRBD1 matches at 9 bases. Germline CDR1 and CDR2: ENHRY and SYGVKD. Unmatched junction bases numbered 10, after V lost 10 bases and J lost 4 bases. The CDR3 is made up of 14 amino acids. The CDR3 coding sequence is TGTGCCACCAGCAGGGACAGGGATTTCACTGAAGCTTTCTTT. It is translated as CATSRDRDFTEAFF.

The V and J genes are TRBV7-3 and TRBJ2-7, with 7 bases fitting TRBD2. Germline V gene data show CDR1 as SGHTA and CDR2 as FQGTGA. V lost 5 bases to trimming and J lost 2 bases; unmatched junction nucleotides: 12. The CDR3 is 16 amino acids. CDR3 sequence reads: CASSRSGGSTAYEQYF. Here the CDR3 DNA reads TGTGCCAGCAGCCGCTCCGGGGGGTCGACTGCCTACGAGCAGTACTTC.

The chain couples TRBV7-9 to TRBJ1-2; D is unresolved. Germline V gene sequence: CDR1 SEHNR, CDR2 FQNEAQ (reference sequence). Trimming removed 4 bases at V and 4 bases at J, with 7 bases between. The CDR3 sequence is 12 residues long. The CDR3 here is CASSSPGYGYTF. The CDR3 DNA reads as TGTGCCAGCAGCTCACCCGGCTATGGCTACACCTTC.